These T cell receptor beta chains were read from a single sample in a study of blood T cell repertoires in COVID-19. Assay: immunoSEQ multiplex PCR; the TCRdb copy retains only in-frame clones and omits some. This table has 55,000 to 75,000 clones, more than 75% appearing once. The sequenced sample consisted of peripheral blood. The source is a man in his fifties or sixties with acute or convalescent COVID-19. Each CDR3 is given with its conserved first and last residue.

V	J	CDR3
TRBV24-1	TRBJ2-3	CATSDPSGVGTDTQYF
TRBV12-3/TRBV12-4	TRBJ1-6	CASTRGGAPLHF
TRBV9	TRBJ2-1	CASSVASEQFF
TRBV5-1	TRBJ2-1	CATSALDNYNEQFF
TRBV19	TRBJ1-4	CASTRPGYEKLFF
TRBV6-1	TRBJ1-1	CASSDNVLSEAFF
TRBV24-1	TRBJ1-5	CATSQGMKQPQHF
TRBV5-1	TRBJ1-4	CASSPTDSRNEKLFF
TRBV3-1/TRBV3-2	TRBJ1-1	CASSQWGGYTEAFF
TRBV9	TRBJ2-3	CASSFTSGGADTQYF
TRBV7-3	TRBJ2-2	CASSPDIRTLTGELFF
TRBV10-1	TRBJ2-7	CASSESTGYEQYF
TRBV7-9	TRBJ2-7	CASSLQSSTSGKFSYEQYF
TRBV7-6	TRBJ1-6	CASSPRGEGLLHF
TRBV27	TRBJ2-7	CASSLSRLAGAYEQYF
TRBV3-1/TRBV3-2	TRBJ2-1	CASSQDRNYLNEQFF
TRBV25-1	TRBJ1-2	CASSPPGPGGYTF
TRBV5-1	TRBJ1-6	CASSPGTGRNSPLHF
TRBV5-1	TRBJ1-6	CASSLAPTDSPLHF
TRBV6-5	TRBJ2-3	CASRQENTDTQYF
TRBV29-1	TRBJ2-7	CSVGAGGSYEQYF
TRBV4-1	TRBJ2-7	CASSQDLGGRTYEQYF
TRBV5-6	TRBJ1-1	CASSLNSYQMNTEAFF
TRBV11-2	TRBJ2-3	CASSLDDVGGGGTDTQYF
TRBV21-1	TRBJ1-1	CASTPEGNTEAFF
TRBV5-1	TRBJ1-1	CASSPKTANTEAFF
TRBV28	TRBJ1-6	CASSGTPHNSPLHF
TRBV9	TRBJ2-5	CASSVGGAGGVETQYF
TRBV18	TRBJ2-7	CASSPQPSYEQYF
TRBV7-9	TRBJ1-5	CASSLWADQPQHF
TRBV27	TRBJ2-3	CASEQGDTQYF